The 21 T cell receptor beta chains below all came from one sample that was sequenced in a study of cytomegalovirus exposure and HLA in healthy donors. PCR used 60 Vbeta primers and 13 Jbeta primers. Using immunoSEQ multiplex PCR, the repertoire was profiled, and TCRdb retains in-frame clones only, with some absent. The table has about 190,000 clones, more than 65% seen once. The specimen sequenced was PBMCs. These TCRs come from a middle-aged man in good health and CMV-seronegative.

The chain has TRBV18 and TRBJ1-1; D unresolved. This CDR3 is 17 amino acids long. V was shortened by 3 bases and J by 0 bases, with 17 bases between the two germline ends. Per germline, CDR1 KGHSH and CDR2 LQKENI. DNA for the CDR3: TGTGCCAGCTCACCCGCGGCTCCTCCTACTATGAACACTGAAGCTTTCTTT. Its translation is CASSPAAPPTMNTEAFF.

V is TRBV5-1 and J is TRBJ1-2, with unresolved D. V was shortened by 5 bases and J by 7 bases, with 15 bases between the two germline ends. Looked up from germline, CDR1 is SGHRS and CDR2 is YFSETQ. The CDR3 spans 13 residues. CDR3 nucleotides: TGCGCCAGCAGACTGGCGGAAATGCCTGGCTACACCTTC. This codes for CASRLAEMPGYTF. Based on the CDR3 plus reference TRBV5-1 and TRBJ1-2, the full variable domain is KAGVTQTPRYLIKTRGQQVTLSCSPISGHRSVSWYQQTPGQGLQFLFEYFSETQRNKGNFPGRFSGRQFSNSRSEMNVSTLELGDSALYLCASRLAEMPGYTFGSGTRLTVV.

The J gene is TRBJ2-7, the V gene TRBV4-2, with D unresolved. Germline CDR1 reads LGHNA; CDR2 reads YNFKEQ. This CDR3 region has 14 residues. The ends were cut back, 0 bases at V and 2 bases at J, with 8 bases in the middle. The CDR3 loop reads CASSQDYRTYEQYF. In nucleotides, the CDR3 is TGTGCCAGCAGCCAAGATTACAGAACCTACGAGCAGTACTTC.

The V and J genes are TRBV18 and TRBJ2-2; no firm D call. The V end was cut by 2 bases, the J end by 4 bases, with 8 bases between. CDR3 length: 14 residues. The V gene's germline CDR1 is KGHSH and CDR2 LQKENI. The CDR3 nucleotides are TGTGCCAGCTCACCAGGGTCGGGCACCGGGGAGCTGTTTTTT. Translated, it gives CASSPGSGTGELFF.

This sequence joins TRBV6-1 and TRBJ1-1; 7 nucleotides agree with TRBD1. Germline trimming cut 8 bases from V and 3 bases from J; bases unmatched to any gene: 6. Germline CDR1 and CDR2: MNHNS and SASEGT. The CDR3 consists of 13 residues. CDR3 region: CASGMTGYTEAFF. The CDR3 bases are TGTGCCAGCGGAATGACAGGGTACACTGAAGCTTTCTTT.

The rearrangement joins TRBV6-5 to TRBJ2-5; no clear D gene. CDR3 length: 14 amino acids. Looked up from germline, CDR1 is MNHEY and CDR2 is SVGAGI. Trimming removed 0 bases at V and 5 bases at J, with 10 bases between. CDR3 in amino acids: CASSYSERSETQYF. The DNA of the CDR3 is TGTGCCAGCAGTTACTCGGAAAGGAGTGAGACCCAGTACTTC.

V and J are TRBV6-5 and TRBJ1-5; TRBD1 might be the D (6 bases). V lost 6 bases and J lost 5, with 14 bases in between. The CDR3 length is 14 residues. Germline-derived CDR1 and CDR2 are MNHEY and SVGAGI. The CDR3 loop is CASRFQGFYQPQHF. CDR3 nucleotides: TGTGCCAGCAGATTCCAGGGGTTTTATCAGCCCCAGCATTTT.

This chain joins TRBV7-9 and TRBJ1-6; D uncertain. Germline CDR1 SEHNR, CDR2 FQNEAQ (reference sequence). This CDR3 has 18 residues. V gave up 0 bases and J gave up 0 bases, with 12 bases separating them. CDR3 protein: CASSLAKPGTSYNSPLHF. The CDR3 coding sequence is TGTGCCAGCAGCTTAGCGAAGCCAGGAACCTCCTATAATTCACCCCTCCACTTT.

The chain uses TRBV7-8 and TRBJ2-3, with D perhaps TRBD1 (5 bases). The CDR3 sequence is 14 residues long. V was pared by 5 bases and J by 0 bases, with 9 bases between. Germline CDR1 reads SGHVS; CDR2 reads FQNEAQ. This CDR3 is CASSVRVSTDTQYF. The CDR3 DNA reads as TGTGCCAGCAGCGTCAGGGTTAGCACAGATACGCAGTATTTT. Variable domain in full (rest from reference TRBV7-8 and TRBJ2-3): GAGVSQSPRYKVAKRGQDVALRCDPISGHVSLFWYQQALGQGPEFLTYFQNEAQLDKSGLPSDRFFAERPEGSVSTLKIQRTQQEDSAVYLCASSVRVSTDTQYFGPGTRLTVL.

The CDR3 loop is CASRPGTGGDYGYTF. CDR3 nucleotides: TGTGCCAGCAGGCCAGGTACAGGGGGCGACTATGGCTACACCTTC. The chain links TRBV27 to TRBJ1-2; TRBD1 matches at 9 bases. Germline trimming cut 6 bases from V and 3 bases from J; bases unmatched to any gene: 8. CDR3 size: 15 residues. Germline CDR1 and CDR2: MNHEY and SMNVEV (reference sequence).

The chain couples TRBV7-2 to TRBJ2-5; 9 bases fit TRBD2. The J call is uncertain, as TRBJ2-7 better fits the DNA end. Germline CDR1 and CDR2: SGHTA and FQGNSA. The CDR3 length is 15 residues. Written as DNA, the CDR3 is TGTGCCAGCAGCTTTCAGGCGGGGGGGCTGTCCGAGCAGTACTTC. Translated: CASSFQAGGLSEQYF.

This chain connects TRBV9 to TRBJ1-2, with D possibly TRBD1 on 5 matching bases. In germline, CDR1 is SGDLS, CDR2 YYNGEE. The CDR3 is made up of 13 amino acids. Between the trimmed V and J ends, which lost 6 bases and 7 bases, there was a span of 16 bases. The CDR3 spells CASTTGGTLGYTF. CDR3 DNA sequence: TGTGCCAGCACCACCGGGGGGACTCTTGGCTACACCTTC.

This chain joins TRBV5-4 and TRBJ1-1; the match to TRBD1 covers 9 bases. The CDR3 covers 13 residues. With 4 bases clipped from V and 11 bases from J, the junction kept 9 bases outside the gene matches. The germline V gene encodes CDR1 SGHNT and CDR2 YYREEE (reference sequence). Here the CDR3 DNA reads TGTGCCAGCAGCATGGACAGGGGCGGTAGCGCTTTCTTT. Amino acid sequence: CASSMDRGGSAFF.

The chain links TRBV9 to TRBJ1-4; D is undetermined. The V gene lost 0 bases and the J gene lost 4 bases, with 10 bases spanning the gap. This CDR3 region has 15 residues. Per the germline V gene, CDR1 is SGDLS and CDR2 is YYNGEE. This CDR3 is CASSVGDTDNEKLFF. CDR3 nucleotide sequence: TGTGCCAGCAGCGTAGGAGACACCGATAATGAAAAACTGTTTTTT. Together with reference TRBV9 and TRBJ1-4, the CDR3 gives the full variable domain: DSGVTQTPKHLITATGQRVTLRCSPRSGDLSVYWYQQSLDQGLQFLIQYYNGEERAKGNILERFSAQQFPDLHSELNLSSLELGDSALYFCASSVGDTDNEKLFFGSGTQLSVL.

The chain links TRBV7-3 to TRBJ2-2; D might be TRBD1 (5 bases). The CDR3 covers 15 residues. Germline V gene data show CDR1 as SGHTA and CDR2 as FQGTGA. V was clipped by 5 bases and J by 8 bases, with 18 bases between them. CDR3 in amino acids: CASSPISDRSGELFF. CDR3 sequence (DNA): TGTGCCAGCAGCCCCATCTCAGACAGATCAGGGGAGCTGTTTTTT.

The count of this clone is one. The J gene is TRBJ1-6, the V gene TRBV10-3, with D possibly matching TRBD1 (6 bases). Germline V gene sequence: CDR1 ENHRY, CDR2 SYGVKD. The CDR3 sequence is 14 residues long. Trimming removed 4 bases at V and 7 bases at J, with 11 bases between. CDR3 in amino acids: CAISVGTFNSPLHF. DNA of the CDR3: TGTGCCATCAGTGTGGGGACATTCAATTCACCCCTCCACTTT.

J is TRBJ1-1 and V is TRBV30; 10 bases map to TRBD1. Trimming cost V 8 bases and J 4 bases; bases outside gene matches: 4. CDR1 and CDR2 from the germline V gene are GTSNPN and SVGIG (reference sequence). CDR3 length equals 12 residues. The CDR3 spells CAHGQGGTEAFF. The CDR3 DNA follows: TGTGCCCATGGACAGGGGGGCACTGAAGCTTTCTTT.

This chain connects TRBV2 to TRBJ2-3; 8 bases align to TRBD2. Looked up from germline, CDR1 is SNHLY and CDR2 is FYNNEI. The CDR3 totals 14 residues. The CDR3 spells CGTAGRGGADTQYF. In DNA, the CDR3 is TGTGGTACAGCCGGGAGGGGGGGGGCAGATACGCAGTATTTT. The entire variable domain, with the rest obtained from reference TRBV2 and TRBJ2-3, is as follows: EPEVTQTPSHQVTQMGQEVILRCVPISNHLYFYWYRQILGQKVEFLVSFYNNEISEKSEIFDDQFSVERPDGSNFTLKIRSTKLEDSAMYFCGTAGRGGADTQYFGPGTRLTVL.

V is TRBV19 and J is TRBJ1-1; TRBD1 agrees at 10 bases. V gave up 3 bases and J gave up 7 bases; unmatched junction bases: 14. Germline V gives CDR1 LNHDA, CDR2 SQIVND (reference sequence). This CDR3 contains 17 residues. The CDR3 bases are TGTGCCAGTAGTATTCTTCCGGGACAGGGGATGAAGGGTGAAGCTTTCTTT. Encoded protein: CASSILPGQGMKGEAFF.

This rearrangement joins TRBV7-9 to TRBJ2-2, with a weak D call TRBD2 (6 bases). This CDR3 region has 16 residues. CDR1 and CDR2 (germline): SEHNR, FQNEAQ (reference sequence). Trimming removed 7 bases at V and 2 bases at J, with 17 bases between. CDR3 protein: CASILSRTINTGELFF. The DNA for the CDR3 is TGTGCCAGCATTCTTTCGAGGACTATAAACACCGGGGAGCTGTTTTTT.

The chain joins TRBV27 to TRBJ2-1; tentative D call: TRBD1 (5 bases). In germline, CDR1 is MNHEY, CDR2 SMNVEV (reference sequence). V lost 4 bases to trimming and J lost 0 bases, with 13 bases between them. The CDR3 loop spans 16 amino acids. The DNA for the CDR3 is TGTGCCAGCAGTTCTCTCAGGGCAGGCTCCTACAATGAGCAGTTCTTC. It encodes CASSSLRAGSYNEQFF.